The 27 T cell receptor beta chains below come from one sample, sequenced in a study of regulatory T cells in long-lasting Graves disease. Investigators prepared the TCR beta libraries by applying iRepertoire HTBI primers and Arm-PCR of CDR3 regions. Each CDR3 protein is one row after TCRdb ran MiXCR on the multiplex PCR reads. The sample carries about 460,000 distinct CDR3 sequences, approximately 14% recorded once. The sample's time point: newly diagnosed GD, antithyroid drugs for less than 3 months. TCR sequences were obtained from RNA taken from PBMCs. These same data were also listed under a study on T cells in Graves' hyperthyroidism and ophthalmopathy.

The source was peripheral blood mononuclear cells (PBMCs), collected at new diagnosis, from a patient treated with antithyroid drugs. The receptors stem from a woman between 45 and 60 years old with Graves disease.

The V and J genes are TRBV7-3 and TRBJ2-7; 10 bases line up with TRBD1. This CDR3 has 14 residues. The germline V gene has CDR1 SGHTA and CDR2 FQGTGA. Trimming at V came to 0 bases and at J to 6 bases, leaving 2 bases not matched to a gene. In DNA form, the CDR3 reads TGTGCCAGCAGCTTAACGGGGACAGGGGTCGAGCAGTACTTC. Residues: CASSLTGTGVEQYF.

V gene TRBV5-1 combines with J gene TRBJ2-3; D is uncertain. Trimming removed 0 bases from V and 2 bases from J, with 7 bases in between. This CDR3 comprises 14 residues. Germline V gives CDR1 SGHRS, CDR2 YFSETQ. The CDR3 reads CASSLETITDTQYF. CDR3 DNA sequence: TGCGCCAGCAGCTTGGAGACCATCACAGATACGCAGTATTTT.

The chain recombines TRBV4-1 with TRBJ2-7; TRBD1 is a possible D gene (5 bases). Germline values: CDR1 MGHRA, CDR2 YSYEKL. The CDR3 is 14 residues long. V was pared by 8 bases and J by 6 bases, with 20 bases between. The CDR3 reads CASEAGSMRGEQYF. CDR3 bases: TGCGCCAGCGAAGCAGGGTCGATGAGAGGCGAGCAGTACTTC.

This clonotype showed up many times. The chain carries TRBV12-3 or TRBV12-4 and TRBJ1-1; 9 nucleotides align to TRBD1. The CDR3 totals 15 residues. J gave up 5 bases and V 6 bases, and 10 bases lay outside the gene matches. The CDR3 DNA reads TGTGCCAGCAGCTTATCGGGACAGGGCCGGACTGAAGCTTTCTTT. It specifies CASSLSGQGRTEAFF.

To note about this clonotype: As the CDR3 is not closed by the conserved phenylalanine or tryptophan, this likely results from a read error. The rearrangement uses TRBV10-2 and TRBJ2-7; the D is unclear. With 5 bases removed from V and 2 bases from J, the gap between germline ends came to 4 bases. CDR3 length equals 11 residues. Germline CDR1 and CDR2: WSHSY and SAAADI. The CDR3 sequence: CASSLAYEQYS. The CDR3 nucleotides are TGCGCCAGCAGTTTGGCCTACGAGCAGTACTCC.

This clonotype was recorded many times. The CDR3 spells CASSLVAGGDYNEQFF. The DNA of the CDR3 is TGCGCCAGCAGCTTGGTGGCGGGAGGGGACTACAATGAGCAGTTCTTC. V gene TRBV5-1 combines with J gene TRBJ2-1, with 9 bases fitting TRBD2. Per the germline V gene, CDR1 is SGHRS and CDR2 is YFSETQ. V shed 0 bases, J shed 3 bases, and the junction held 4 bases outside the gene matches. The CDR3 spans 16 residues.

This clonotype appeared a few times. The V call is TRBV6-1, the J call TRBJ1-2; D gene unclear. This CDR3 contains 15 residues. Per germline, CDR1 MNHNS and CDR2 SASEGT. V was pared by 5 bases and J by 4 bases, with 17 bases between. The CDR3 nucleotides are TGTGCCAGCAGTATGGACGGCGCCTTTCTCTATGGCTACACCTTC. Translated, it gives CASSMDGAFLYGYTF.

This clonotype was detected ten times or more. The gene calls are TRBV7-3 and TRBJ1-1; TRBD1 aligns across 7 bases. The CDR3 is 13 amino acids. With 5 bases clipped from V and 5 bases from J, the junction kept 5 bases outside the gene matches. Germline V gives CDR1 SGHTA, CDR2 FQGTGA. The CDR3 region has the DNA TGTGCCAGCAGCAATGCAGGGGGGACTGAAGCTTTCTTT. Translation gives CASSNAGGTEAFF.

Concerning this clonotype: With a far larger clone one base away, a read error is the likely cause. The chain carries TRBV6-6 and TRBJ1-5, with no clear D. Germline-derived CDR1 and CDR2 are MNHNY and SVGAGI (reference sequence). There are 13 residues in the CDR3. The CDR3 loop is CASGYSSNQPQHF. The CDR3 nucleotides are TGTGCCAGCGGTTACTCGAGCAATCAGCCCCAGCATTTT.

This clonotype came up many times. The chain links TRBV28 to TRBJ2-3; 7 bases agree with TRBD1. Germline-derived CDR1 and CDR2 are MDHEN and SYDVKM. The CDR3 covers 17 residues. J was trimmed by 0 bases and V by 5 bases; bases with no gene match: 11. The CDR3 DNA is TGTGCCAGCAGTCGAGCCGACAGGGATCCTAGCACAGATACGCAGTATTTT. This encodes CASSRADRDPSTDTQYF.

Only a few counts were recorded for this clonotype. The chain is built from TRBV7-2 and TRBJ2-5, with TRBD1 identical over 11 bases. CDR1 and CDR2 from the germline V gene are SGHTA and FQGNSA. With 4 bases clipped from V and 1 base from J, the junction kept 2 bases outside the gene matches. The CDR3 is 15 residues long. The CDR3 nucleotides are TGTGCCAGCAGCTGGGACAGGGGGTTCCAAGAGACCCAGTACTTC. Translated, it gives CASSWDRGFQETQYF.

The genes are TRBV27 and TRBJ2-7; D unclear. Germline V CDR1 and CDR2: MNHEY, SMNVEV (reference sequence). This CDR3 is built from 13 residues. V was cut by 0 bases and J by 2 bases, with 5 bases left in between. The CDR3 sequence: CASSLSRPYEQYF. As DNA, the CDR3 is TGTGCCAGCAGTTTATCCCGCCCCTACGAGCAGTACTTC.

In its sample, this clonotype was seen many times. The rearrangement links TRBV7-9 to TRBJ2-3; D is possibly TRBD1 or TRBD2 (6 bases each). CDR1 and CDR2 from the germline V gene are SEHNR and FQNEAQ (reference sequence). This CDR3 is built from 15 residues. V was trimmed by 5 bases and J by 4 bases, leaving 16 bases between them. The CDR3 DNA is TGTGCCAGCAGCCCGCTCCCCGGGGGCGCAGATACGCAGTATTTT. It is translated as CASSPLPGGADTQYF.

The J gene is TRBJ2-3, the V gene TRBV19, with a weak D call TRBD1 (6 bases). Trimming took off 3 bases at V and 0 bases at J, with 13 bases between the two ends. CDR3 length equals 16 residues. The germline CDR1 and CDR2 sequences are LNHDA and SQIVND (reference sequence). Written as DNA, the CDR3 is TGTGCCAGTAGTATTATCGGACAGCCTAGCACAGATACGCAGTATTTT. Its protein product is CASSIIGQPSTDTQYF.

The chain links TRBV5-4 to TRBJ2-1; D is possibly TRBD2 (5 bases). The CDR3 contains 13 residues. Trimming took off 1 base at V and 6 bases at J, with 8 bases between the two ends. Germline V gene data show CDR1 as SGHNT and CDR2 as YYREEE (reference sequence). The CDR3 loop reads CASSLFGVNEQFF. CDR3 coding DNA: TGTGCCAGCAGCTTGTTCGGGGTCAATGAGCAGTTCTTC.

The rearrangement joins TRBV3-1 to TRBJ1-3; D not resolved. The CDR3 covers 17 residues. V dropped 4 bases and J dropped 0 bases, with 16 bases sitting between them. Germline V gene data show CDR1 as LGHDT and CDR2 as YNNKEL (reference sequence). Here the CDR3 reads CASSLSVGALSGNTIYF. CDR3 DNA: TGTGCCAGCAGCCTATCCGTCGGAGCCCTCTCTGGAAACACCATATATTTT.

There are many counts of this clonotype. The chain links TRBV11-2 to TRBJ2-5; D might be TRBD1 or TRBD2, each matching 5 bases. The CDR3 is 13 amino acids. Trimming shortened V by 4 bases and J by 5 bases, and 11 bases separated the two germline ends. Germline V gives CDR1 SGHAT, CDR2 FQNNGV. The CDR3 loop reads CASSSGTRETQYF. CDR3 nucleotides: TGTGCCAGCAGCTCAGGGACGAGGGAGACCCAGTACTTC.

This clonotype was recorded a few times. Without the conserved terminal phenylalanine or tryptophan, this CDR3 likely stems from a read error. This chain uses TRBV12-3 or TRBV12-4 with TRBJ2-5, with unresolved D. The CDR3 extends over 11 amino acids. Trimming stripped 6 bases from V and 2 bases from J, with 4 bases between. CDR3 nucleotide sequence: TGTGCCAGCAGGGATCAAGAGACCCAGTACCTC. It translates to CASRDQETQYL.

This clonotype has more than one count but fewer than ten. This CDR3 is CASSLNSQGAGTQYF. The CDR3 nucleotides are TGTGCCAGCAGCCTTAACTCACAGGGGGCCGGGACCCAGTACTTC. This chain joins TRBV13 and TRBJ2-5, with 9 bases identical to TRBD1. The CDR3 has 15 amino acids. In germline, CDR1 is PRHDT, CDR2 FYEKMQ (reference sequence). The J segment lost 7 bases and the V segment lost 5 bases, leaving 11 bases of the junction unmatched.

The rearrangement joins TRBV5-1 to TRBJ2-2; no firm D call. The germline CDR1 and CDR2 sequences are SGHRS and YFSETQ. The CDR3 totals 14 residues. Trimming left V 4 bases short and J 6 bases short, with 13 bases between. The CDR3 sequence: CASSVSEIPGELFF. In DNA, the CDR3 is TGCGCCAGCAGCGTTTCGGAGATACCCGGGGAGCTGTTTTTT.

This clonotype was picked up many times. J is TRBJ2-5 and V is TRBV5-1, with TRBD1 matching over 8 bases. The V gene's germline CDR1 is SGHRS and CDR2 YFSETQ. This CDR3 region has 14 residues. V shed 6 bases, J shed 5 bases, and the junction held 9 bases outside the gene matches. CDR3: CASKDRVDRETQYF. CDR3 in DNA: TGCGCCAGCAAGGACAGGGTAGATCGGGAGACCCAGTACTTC. Full variable domain (rest looked up from reference TRBV5-1 and TRBJ2-5): KAGVTQTPRYLIKTRGQQVTLSCSPISGHRSVSWYQQTPGQGLQFLFEYFSETQRNKGNFPGRFSGRQFSNSRSEMNVSTLELGDSALYLCASKDRVDRETQYFGPGTRLLVL.

This clonotype was seen repeatedly, ten times or more. V is TRBV10-2 and J is TRBJ2-2, with D possibly TRBD2 on 6 matching bases. Germline-derived CDR1 and CDR2 are WSHSY and SAAADI. There are 15 residues in the CDR3. V lost 5 bases and J lost 6, with 16 bases in between. CDR3 protein: CASSLTGDGAGELFF. DNA of the CDR3: TGCGCCAGCAGTTTAACGGGAGATGGAGCCGGGGAGCTGTTTTTT.

V usage is TRBV27 and J usage is TRBJ1-2; D unclear. CDR1 and CDR2 (germline): MNHEY, SMNVEV (reference sequence). There are 14 residues in the CDR3. Trimming left V 5 bases short and J 0 bases short, with 10 bases between. The DNA of the CDR3 is TGTGCCAGCAGTATTGGGAGGTCTAACTATGGCTACACCTTC. Translated, it gives CASSIGRSNYGYTF.

This clonotype was found many times. This chain uses TRBV28 with TRBJ2-7; tentative D call: TRBD2 (6 bases). CDR3 length equals 16 residues. Germline V lookup: CDR1 MDHEN, CDR2 SYDVKM. Between the trimmed V and J ends, which lost 1 base and 3 bases, there was a span of 16 bases. The CDR3 reads CASSLLRGPTNYEQYF. The CDR3 DNA reads as TGTGCCAGCAGTTTATTGCGGGGACCGACCAACTACGAGCAGTACTTC.

The chain recombines TRBV10-3 with TRBJ2-7; 10 bases fit TRBD1. CDR1 ENHRY and CDR2 SYGVKD come from the germline V gene. This CDR3 contains 15 residues. V was clipped by 4 bases and J by 5 bases; unmatched bases: 8. CDR3 sequence (DNA): TGTGCCATCAGTGTGAAGGGACAGGGGATCCACGAGCAGTACTTC. Its protein is CAISVKGQGIHEQYF.

The chain has TRBV2 and TRBJ2-5; D is perhaps TRBD2 (5 bases). The V and J ends lost 3 bases and 5 bases respectively, with 13 bases between them. CDR3 length equals 14 residues. CDR1 is SNHLY, CDR2 FYNNEI, per germline. DNA for the CDR3: TGTGCCAGCAGTGACGGACTTGCGACGGAGACCCAGTACTTC. This encodes CASSDGLATETQYF.

V is TRBV6-2 or TRBV6-3 and J is TRBJ2-3; D gene unclear. This CDR3 has 15 amino acids. The V gene's germline CDR1 is MNHEY and CDR2 SVGEGT. V was trimmed by 4 bases and J by 5 bases, leaving 16 bases between them. The CDR3 spells CASSSPGPLGDTQYF. CDR3 bases: TGTGCCAGCAGTTCCCCCGGTCCCCTGGGAGATACGCAGTATTTT.